Listed below are T cell receptor beta chains from one sample, sequenced in a study of T cells in Graves' hyperthyroidism and ophthalmopathy. MiXCR, run by TCRdb on the multiplex PCR reads, gives a single entry per CDR3 protein. The sample records approximately 520,000 distinct CDR3 sequences, around 21% being singletons. Material for sequencing was blood. Every receptor here comes from a man younger than 35 with Graves' hyperthyroidism. The CDR3 runs from the conserved cysteine through the conserved F or W. Each record gives: V gene, clone size, J gene, D gene, CDR3 protein, CDR3 DNA. The D gene is left open where the match is weak. The size of a clone is reported for some rows only, either as once, few or many, or as a class for expanded clones.

V gene: TRBV6-5
clone size: once
J gene: TRBJ2-7
D gene: -
CDR3 protein: CASSYSTSRYYEQYF
CDR3 DNA: TGTGCCAGCAGTTACTCGACGTCTAGGTACTACGAGCAGTACTTC

V gene: TRBV6-2/TRBV6-3
clone size: -
J gene: TRBJ2-4
D gene: -
CDR3 protein: CASGSPAKNIQYF
CDR3 DNA: TGTGCCAGCGGTTCACCAGCCAAAAACATTCAGTACTTC

V gene: TRBV2
clone size: many
J gene: TRBJ1-3
D gene: TRBD1
CDR3 protein: CASSDRQGRNTIYF
CDR3 DNA: TGTGCCAGCAGTGACAGACAGGGACGAAACACCATATATTTT

V gene: TRBV9
clone size: many
J gene: TRBJ1-2
D gene: -
CDR3 protein: CASSDRDNYGYTF
CDR3 DNA: TGTGCCAGCAGCGACAGGGATAACTATGGCTACACCTTC

V gene: TRBV28
clone size: -
J gene: TRBJ2-7
D gene: -
CDR3 protein: CASSLSAVSSYEQYF
CDR3 DNA: TGTGCCAGCAGTTTATCGGCTGTGAGCTCCTACGAGCAGTACTTC

V gene: TRBV27
clone size: -
J gene: TRBJ1-1
D gene: -
CDR3 protein: CASSLLDQNTEAFF
CDR3 DNA: TGTGCCAGCAGTTTGCTCGACCAGAACACTGAAGCTTTCTTT

V gene: TRBV6-5
clone size: -
J gene: TRBJ2-6
D gene: -
CDR3 protein: CASSYVATGANVLTF
CDR3 DNA: TGTGCCAGCAGTTACGTGGCAACTGGGGCCAACGTCCTGACTTTC

V gene: TRBV6-1
clone size: many
J gene: TRBJ1-1
D gene: TRBD1
CDR3 protein: CASTTGGGTEAFF
CDR3 DNA: TGTGCCAGCACCACAGGGGGAGGCACTGAAGCTTTCTTT

V gene: TRBV6-1
clone size: -
J gene: TRBJ1-1
D gene: -
CDR3 protein: CASSEEVLGRGAFF
CDR3 DNA: TGTGCCAGCAGTGAAGAGGTCCTTGGGCGGGGGGCTTTCTTT

V gene: TRBV6-5
clone size: -
J gene: TRBJ2-7
D gene: TRBD1
CDR3 protein: CASSYSVTGGSYEQYF
CDR3 DNA: TGTGCCAGCAGTTACTCTGTGACAGGGGGGAGTTACGAGCAGTACTTC

V gene: TRBV6-5
clone size: many
J gene: TRBJ2-7
D gene: TRBD2
CDR3 protein: CASSYSLAGSYEQYF
CDR3 DNA: TGTGCCAGCAGTTACTCACTAGCGGGGTCCTACGAGCAGTACTTC

V gene: TRBV4-1
clone size: few
J gene: TRBJ2-7
D gene: -
CDR3 protein: CASSQREGQPVEQYF
CDR3 DNA: TGCGCCAGCAGCCAAAGGGAGGGACAACCTGTCGAGCAGTACTTC

V gene: TRBV28
clone size: -
J gene: TRBJ1-1
D gene: TRBD1
CDR3 protein: CASSLLQGAIGNTEAFF
CDR3 DNA: TGTGCCAGCAGTTTATTGCAGGGGGCAATCGGGAACACTGAAGCTTTCTTT

V gene: TRBV12-3/TRBV12-4
clone size: many
J gene: TRBJ1-3
D gene: -
CDR3 protein: CASSVSSGNTIYF
CDR3 DNA: TGTGCCAGCAGTGTTAGCTCTGGAAACACCATATATTTT

V gene: TRBV20-1
clone size: many
J gene: TRBJ2-5
D gene: -
CDR3 protein: CSASGLSETQYF
CDR3 DNA: TGCAGTGCCTCTGGACTTTCGGAGACCCAGTACTTC

V gene: TRBV4-1
clone size: many
J gene: TRBJ1-1
D gene: -
CDR3 protein: CASSQKTTEAFF
CDR3 DNA: TGCGCCAGCAGCCAAAAGACCACTGAAGCTTTCTTT

V gene: TRBV13
clone size: many
J gene: TRBJ1-3
D gene: TRBD1
CDR3 protein: CASSRRTGTVGNTIYF
CDR3 DNA: TGTGCCAGCAGCCGGAGGACGGGGACAGTGGGAAACACCATATATTTT

V gene: TRBV12-3/TRBV12-4
clone size: many
J gene: TRBJ2-6
D gene: TRBD1
CDR3 protein: CASSAPGGHLSGANVLTF
CDR3 DNA: TGTGCCAGCAGTGCTCCAGGGGGTCACCTCTCTGGGGCCAACGTCCTGACTTTC

V gene: TRBV13
clone size: -
J gene: TRBJ2-2
D gene: -
CDR3 protein: CAPRAGANGELFF
CDR3 DNA: TGTGCCCCTCGGGCGGGGGCAAACGGGGAGCTGTTTTTT

V gene: TRBV6-2/TRBV6-3
clone size: -
J gene: TRBJ2-7
D gene: -
CDR3 protein: CASSYSRRLATLYEQYF
CDR3 DNA: TGTGCCAGCAGTTACTCCCGAAGACTGGCAACCCTCTACGAGCAGTACTTC

V gene: TRBV5-1
clone size: -
J gene: TRBJ2-7
D gene: TRBD1
CDR3 protein: CASGLEDRSYEQYF
CDR3 DNA: TGCGCCAGCGGCTTGGAGGACAGGTCCTACGAGCAGTACTTC

V gene: TRBV20-1
clone size: many
J gene: TRBJ1-2
D gene: -
CDR3 protein: CSARPGVEDYGYTF
CDR3 DNA: TGCAGTGCTAGACCCGGGGTAGAGGACTATGGCTACACCTTC

V gene: TRBV20-1
clone size: many
J gene: TRBJ2-5
D gene: TRBD2
CDR3 protein: CSARDFLAGGETPKTQYF
CDR3 DNA: TGCAGTGCTAGAGATTTCCTAGCGGGGGGGGAGACCCCCAAGACCCAGTACTTC

V gene: TRBV29-1
clone size: many
J gene: TRBJ1-2
D gene: -
CDR3 protein: CSVVIAGGGYTF
CDR3 DNA: TGCAGCGTTGTGATAGCCGGAGGTGGCTACACCTTC

V gene: TRBV20-1
clone size: many
J gene: TRBJ1-5
D gene: -
CDR3 protein: CSAHLGAEGNQPQHF
CDR3 DNA: TGCAGTGCTCACCTTGGCGCCGAGGGCAATCAGCCCCAGCATTTT

V gene: TRBV11-2
clone size: many
J gene: TRBJ1-3
D gene: -
CDR3 protein: CASTRERSGNTIYF
CDR3 DNA: TGTGCCAGCACGAGGGAAAGATCTGGAAACACCATATATTTT

V gene: TRBV7-8
clone size: -
J gene: TRBJ2-2
D gene: -
CDR3 protein: CASSSDRTDTGELFF
CDR3 DNA: TGTGCCAGCAGCTCCGACAGGACCGACACCGGGGAGCTGTTTTTT

V gene: TRBV6-2/TRBV6-3
clone size: many
J gene: TRBJ1-1
D gene: TRBD1
CDR3 protein: CASSYSKKRDQGGRTEAFF
CDR3 DNA: TGTGCCAGCAGTTACTCGAAAAAACGTGACCAGGGGGGTAGGACTGAAGCTTTCTTT

V gene: TRBV12-3/TRBV12-4
clone size: -
J gene: TRBJ2-5
D gene: TRBD1
CDR3 protein: CASTIGQGKTQYF
CDR3 DNA: TGTGCCAGCACCATCGGACAGGGAAAGACCCAGTACTTC

V gene: TRBV28
clone size: -
J gene: TRBJ2-7
D gene: TRBD1
CDR3 protein: CASSLQGAVNEQYF
CDR3 DNA: TGTGCCAGCAGCCTACAGGGGGCGGTCAACGAGCAGTACTTC

V gene: TRBV30
clone size: many
J gene: TRBJ1-5
D gene: -
CDR3 protein: CAWSGHNQPQHF
CDR3 DNA: TGTGCCTGGAGTGGACACAATCAGCCCCAGCATTTT

V gene: TRBV4-1
clone size: few
J gene: TRBJ2-6
D gene: -
CDR3 protein: CASSLGLILSGANVLTF
CDR3 DNA: TGCGCCAGCAGTCTAGGACTGATCCTCTCTGGGGCCAACGTCCTGACTTTC

V gene: TRBV5-6
clone size: many
J gene: TRBJ1-5
D gene: -
CDR3 protein: CASSLAGSDQPQHF
CDR3 DNA: TGTGCCAGCAGCTTGGCGGGCAGCGATCAGCCCCAGCATTTT

V gene: TRBV24-1
clone size: many
J gene: TRBJ2-6
D gene: -
CDR3 protein: CATSEPGRPSGANVLTF
CDR3 DNA: TGTGCCACCAGTGAACCGGGACGCCCCTCTGGGGCCAACGTCCTGACTTTC

V gene: TRBV6-1
clone size: many
J gene: TRBJ2-5
D gene: -
CDR3 protein: CASSEMAGQETQYF
CDR3 DNA: TGTGCCAGCAGTGAAATGGCGGGACAGGAGACCCAGTACTTC